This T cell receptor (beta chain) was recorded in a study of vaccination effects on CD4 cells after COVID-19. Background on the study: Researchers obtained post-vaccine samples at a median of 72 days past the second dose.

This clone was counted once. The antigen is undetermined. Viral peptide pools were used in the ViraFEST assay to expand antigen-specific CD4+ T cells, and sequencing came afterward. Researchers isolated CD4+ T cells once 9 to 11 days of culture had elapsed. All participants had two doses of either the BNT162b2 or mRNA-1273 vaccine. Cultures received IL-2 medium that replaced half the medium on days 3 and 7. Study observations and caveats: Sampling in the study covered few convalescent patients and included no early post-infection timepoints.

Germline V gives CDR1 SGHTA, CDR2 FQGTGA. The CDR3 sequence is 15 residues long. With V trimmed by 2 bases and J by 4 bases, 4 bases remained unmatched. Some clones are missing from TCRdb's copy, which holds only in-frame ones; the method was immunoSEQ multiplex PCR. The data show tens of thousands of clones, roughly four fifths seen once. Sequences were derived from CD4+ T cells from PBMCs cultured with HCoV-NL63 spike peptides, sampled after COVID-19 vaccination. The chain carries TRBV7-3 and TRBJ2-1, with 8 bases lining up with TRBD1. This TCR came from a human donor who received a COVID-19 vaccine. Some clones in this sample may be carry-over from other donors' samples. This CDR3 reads CASSLLQGGYNEQFF. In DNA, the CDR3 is TGTGCCAGCAGCTTATTACAGGGGGGATACAATGAGCAGTTCTTC.